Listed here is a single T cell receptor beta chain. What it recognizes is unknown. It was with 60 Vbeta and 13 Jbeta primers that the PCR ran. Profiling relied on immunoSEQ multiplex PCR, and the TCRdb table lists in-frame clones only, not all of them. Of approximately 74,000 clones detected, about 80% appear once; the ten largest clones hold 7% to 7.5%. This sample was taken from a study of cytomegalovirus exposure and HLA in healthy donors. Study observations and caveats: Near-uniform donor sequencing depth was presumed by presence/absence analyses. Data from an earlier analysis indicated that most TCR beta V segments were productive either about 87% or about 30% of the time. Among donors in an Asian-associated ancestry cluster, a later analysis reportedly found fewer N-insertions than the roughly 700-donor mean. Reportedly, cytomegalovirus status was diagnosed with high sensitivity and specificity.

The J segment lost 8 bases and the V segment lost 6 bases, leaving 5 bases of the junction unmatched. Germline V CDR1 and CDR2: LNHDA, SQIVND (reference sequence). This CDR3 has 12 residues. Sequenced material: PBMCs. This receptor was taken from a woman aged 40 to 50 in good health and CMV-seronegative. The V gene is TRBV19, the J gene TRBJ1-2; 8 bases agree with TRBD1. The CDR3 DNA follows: TGTGCCAGTAGCCAGGGGGCTCGCGGCTACACCTTC. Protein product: CASSQGARGYTF.